The entry below gives a single TCR beta chain sequence along with its context. The data belong to a study of CD8+ T cells in alopecia areata. The germline V gene encodes CDR1 MGHRA and CDR2 YSYEKL. Trimming took off 4 bases at V and 1 base at J, with 7 bases between the two ends. The CDR3 is 14 amino acids. Sequencing used cDNA as its template, made by extracting RNA and reverse transcribing it. Clones were sequenced by immunoSEQ multiplex PCR, and TCRdb holds only the in-frame ones, with some missing. The data hold around 160,000 clones, with around 86% observed a single time. This receptor was taken from a human donor with alopecia areata. The chain links TRBV4-1 to TRBJ1-4, with no clear D. The material was CD8+ T cells sorted from blood, obtained at week 0. Here the CDR3 DNA reads TGCGCCAGCAGCCTAAGGAGAACTAATGAAAAACTGTTTTTT. Amino acid sequence: CASSLRRTNEKLFF.